The present entry profiles one TCR beta chain with its context. Antigen unknown. TCRdb called the RT-PCR reads again in MiXCR, with one record for every CDR3 protein. The sample records 490,000 or so distinct CDR3 sequences, less than 10% being singletons. The germline gives CDR1 MNHEY, CDR2 SVGAGI. The CDR3 loop spans 17 amino acids. J gave up 4 bases and V 2 bases, and 8 bases lay outside the gene matches. This sample is part of a study of response to subunit inactivated influenza vaccine. Study findings and constraints: That few new T cells are recruited by each seasonal influenza vaccination was the authors' suggestion.

Material: PBMCs from blood, obtained less than 30 months after vaccination. The TCR comes from a man aged 50 to 75 who received an inactivated influenza vaccine. This chain connects TRBV6-5 to TRBJ2-3, with 11 bases identical to TRBD2. The CDR3 coding sequence is TGTGCCAGCAGTTACCGACGAACTAGCGGGAGATCAGATACGCAGTATTTT. This translates into CASSYRRTSGRSDTQYF.